This T cell receptor (beta chain) was obtained from a study of shared clonotypes between healthy human individuals (dated by TCRdb to the early 2020s). With respect to the entire study: The cohort comprised a couple of women and three men aged 18 to 49 years. To estimate repertoire size and how much clonotypes are shared between individuals, the study performed deep sequencing of blood TCR repertoires from a few healthy adults. To increase sequencing depth and limit assay-specific biases, TCR repertoire library preparation and sequencing were carried out by different laboratories using diverse techniques. Between about 0.8 and 9 billion PBMCs per donor were obtained by leukapheresis. The full study reports these points: Only blood was sampled, and tissue TCR repertoires likely differ from those in blood. The genetic and exposure-history diversity represented was limited by the small number of donors. Based on pairwise subsampling, the degree of clonotype sharing among donors was expected to be affected by sequencing depth.

The trim is 6 bases for V and 6 bases for J, with a gap of 21 bases between the germline ends. Based on the germline V gene, the CDR1 and CDR2 sequences are SQVTM and ANQGSEA. The CDR3 spans 15 residues, from the cysteine through the phenylalanine. Of the read, only the CDR3 DNA is kept; its 45 bases are in frame from base 1. The donors were healthy, HIV-negative adults who had no recently reported acute infections or vaccinations. All donors were Caucasian adults living in Nashville, Tennessee, USA. For unsorted samples, tens of millions of PBMCs were counted and genomic DNA was extracted with the QIAamp DNA Blood Mini kit. Blood was obtained by leukapheresis, after which PBMCs were separated by Ficoll-Histopaque density gradient centrifugation and cryopreserved in liquid nitrogen vapor phase. TCR CDR3 regions were amplified from genomic DNA by multiplex PCR using the deep immunoSEQ assay. Extracted genomic DNA from each cell subset was distributed evenly across all wells of several immunoSEQ 96-well plates, and each plate was treated as a replicate. For unsorted PBMC, each replicate PCR was loaded with about 270 ng genomic DNA, equivalent to about 30,000 T cell genomes. Unsorted PBMC genomic DNA was sequenced across ten immunoSEQ deep assay plates. The purified libraries were quantified using a Qubit 3.0 fluorometer, sized with a Bioanalyzer 2100, and then quantified again using the KAPA Library Quantification kit. Each immunoSEQ 96-well plate was sequenced on its own single-read 150-cycle Illumina NextSeq 550 flow cell. On the authors' methods: Because the immunoSEQ output held only junctional sequences and lacked quality scores, the filtering could not match the filtering applied to full-length reads. To assign V/J genes and CDR3, sequences were annotated using PyIR, a Python wrapper for IgBLAST v1.9, with IMGT germline references. Reads were removed for weak V/J assignments (E-value above 1e-6), missing CDR3, stop codons, out-of-frame junctions, or ambiguous translated residues. V3J clonotypes were defined by identical inferred V gene, J gene, and CDR3 amino acid sequence. Percentage overlap between repertoires was computed as shared unique clonotypes divided by the size of the smaller repertoire. RTK rarefaction, the Chao1 estimator, and Recon v2.1 estimates of unobserved clonotypes were used to assess repertoire richness. Sourced from immuneACCESS, this table was stored by TCRdb with only in-frame sequences that have V and J called. A share of the clones is absent; for the studies checked, an unresolved V gene accounts for under half, and the remainder has no known explanation. V and J calls and clone size come straight from that table; D and trimming were deduced from the DNA. For this sample there are fewer than 650,000 clones; around 81% appear just once. Clones ranked in the top ten supply 12% of the sample.

This clone was recorded only once. What this receptor recognizes is not known. Per-base quality was not reported, and no clone a single base away is much larger than it. This TCR was recovered from a woman aged 40 to 55 in good health. Some clones in this sample may be carry-over from other donors' samples. Material: PBMCs. The chain joins TRBV29-1 to TRBJ2-1; too little of a D gene remains to name it. The CDR3 region has the sequence CSVASRSPVVNEQFF. The sequenced DNA is TGCAGCGTCGCCTCCCGATCCCCTGTAGTCAATGAGCAGTTCTTC.